The 28 T cell receptor beta chains reported below all come from one sample, sequenced in a study of blood T cells in healthy people across ages. With a J-beta primer mix and a sample-barcoded 5' primer, a second PCR ran about 7 to 11 cycles. In TCRdb, the 5' RACE reads were re-called with MiXCR into one record per CDR3 protein. The sample includes approximately 1.5 million distinct CDR3 sequences, about 32% of them seen just once. The sample consisted of blood. The origin of the receptors is a woman aged 25-40 years in good health.

This clonotype was found once. V is TRBV20-1 and J is TRBJ1-6, with 9 positions matching TRBD1. This CDR3 region has 16 residues. V gave up 5 bases and J gave up 5 bases; unmatched junction bases: 10. Germline CDR1 reads DFQATT; CDR2 reads SNEGSKA (reference sequence). The chain's CDR3 is CSARRDRVGNNSPLHF. CDR3 nucleotides: TGCAGTGCTCGCCGGGACAGGGTCGGTAATAATTCACCCCTCCACTTT.

The rearrangement joins TRBV4-2 to TRBJ1-5; 7 bases are a match to TRBD1. CDR1 is LGHNA and CDR2 is YNFKEQ in the germline V gene. The CDR3 spans 16 residues. The V segment lost 0 bases and the J segment 1 base; nucleotides outside the gene matches: 3. The CDR3 DNA reads TGTGCCAGCAGCCAAGAGCAGGGGGTAAGCAATCAGCCCCAGCATTTT. It specifies CASSQEQGVSNQPQHF.

This clonotype was counted only a few times. Its ends do not fully match the called genes, so a read error is possible. This rearrangement joins TRBV5-1 to TRBJ2-1, with 7 positions matching TRBD2. The V gene's germline CDR1 is SGHRS and CDR2 YFSETQ. CDR3 length: 16 residues. This chain's CDR3 is CASSKSLRGGSNEQFF. CDR3 bases: TGCGCAAGCAGTAAATCCCTTCGCGGGGGAAGCAATGAGCAGTTCTTC.

The genes are TRBV5-6 and TRBJ2-5; 10 bases fit TRBD2. Trimming took 0 bases from V and 9 from J; bases not matched to a gene: 8. Germline-derived CDR1 and CDR2 are SGHDT and YYEEEE. This CDR3 contains 15 residues. The CDR3: CASSLGLAGVAAQYF. The CDR3 bases are TGTGCCAGCAGCTTGGGGCTAGCGGGAGTGGCGGCCCAGTACTTC.

This clonotype was counted ten times or more. The chain has TRBV6-2 or TRBV6-3 and TRBJ1-2; D uncertain. In germline, CDR1 is MNHEY, CDR2 SVGEGT. The CDR3 loop spans 11 amino acids. The V end lost 10 bases, the J end lost 4 bases, and 10 bases lay between the germline ends. CDR3 sequence: CATSAAYGYTF. As DNA, the CDR3 is TGTGCCACTTCAGCTGCCTATGGCTACACCTTC.

This clonotype was seen only a few times. This could be a read error, since a much larger clone is one nucleotide away. The chain is built from TRBV7-8 and TRBJ2-1; 7 bases fit TRBD2. J gave up 8 bases and V 2 bases, and 6 bases lay outside the gene matches. CDR1 is SGHVS, CDR2 FQNEAQ, per germline. There are 14 residues in the CDR3. The CDR3 loop reads CASSLMAGDHEQFF. As DNA, the CDR3 is TGTGCCAGCAGCTTAATGGCGGGGGACCATGAGCAGTTCTTC. Based on the CDR3 plus reference TRBV7-8 and TRBJ2-1, the full variable domain is GAGVSQSPRYKVAKRGQDVALRCDPISGHVSLFWYQQALGQGPEFLTYFQNEAQLDKSGLPSDRFFAERPEGSVSTLKIQRTQQEDSAVYLCASSLMAGDHEQFFGPGTRLTVL.

The chain couples TRBV6-1 to TRBJ2-2, with D perhaps being TRBD1 or TRBD2 (7 bases each). CDR3 length equals 18 residues. The germline V gene has CDR1 MNHNS and CDR2 SASEGT. V gave up 8 bases and J gave up 0 bases, with 22 bases separating them. The CDR3 reads CASSGGDRVWTNTGELFF. CDR3 nucleotide sequence: TGTGCCAGCTCGGGGGGTGACAGGGTCTGGACGAACACCGGGGAGCTGTTTTTT.

The gene calls are TRBV28 and TRBJ2-7, with 8 bases fitting TRBD2. CDR1 is MDHEN and CDR2 is SYDVKM in the germline V gene. The CDR3 length is 16 residues. V shed 6 bases and J 2 bases; nucleotides not matched to a gene: 12. The CDR3 is CASSNIAGPYPYEQYF. CDR3 nucleotide sequence: TGTGCCAGCAGCAACATAGCGGGACCCTACCCCTACGAGCAGTACTTC. The full variable domain, rest sourced from reference TRBV28 and TRBJ2-7, is DVKVTQSSRYLVKRTGEKVFLECVQDMDHENMFWYRQDPGLGLRLIYFSYDVKMKEKGDIPEGYSVSREKKERFSLILESASTNQTSMYLCASSNIAGPYPYEQYFGPGTRLTVT.

Turning to this clonotype: One end of the junction fails to match germline, which may point to a read error. The V and J genes are TRBV6-4 and TRBJ1-2, with 7 bases lining up with TRBD1. This CDR3 spans 15 amino acids. The germline gives CDR1 MRHNA, CDR2 SNTAGT. CDR3 protein: CASSESGQFGYGCTF. The CDR3 DNA reads as TGTGCCAGCAGTGAGTCGGGACAGTTCGGCTATGGCTGCACCTTC.

A few counts support this clonotype. One end of the junction is discordant with germline, which a read error may explain. The chain links TRBV4-2 to TRBJ2-7; unclear D gene. The CDR3 extends over 16 amino acids. CDR1 and CDR2 (germline): LGHNA, YNFKEQ. CDR3 coding DNA: TGTGCCAGCAGCCCTTTGACTCCCCCCATCTCCCACGAGCAGTACTTC. Amino acid sequence: CASSPLTPPISHEQYF.

The chain employs TRBV6-1 and TRBJ2-5, with D possibly called TRBD1 or TRBD2 (5 bases each). The V and J ends lost 2 bases and 5 bases respectively, with 15 bases between them. The CDR3 consists of 15 residues. Germline V gene data show CDR1 as MNHNS and CDR2 as SASEGT. The CDR3 region is CASSEIPRGRETQYF. The CDR3 DNA sequence: TGTGCCAGCAGTGAAATCCCGAGGGGCAGGGAGACCCAGTACTTC.

V is TRBV7-9 and J is TRBJ1-3, with a tentative D call TRBD1 (6 bases). Germline lookup yields CDR1 SEHNR and CDR2 FQNEAQ (reference sequence). This CDR3 contains 15 residues. Trimming removed 4 bases from V and 7 bases from J, with 17 bases in between. The CDR3 DNA is TGTGCCAGCAGCTCCAACAGGGCTAGTGGGAACACCATATATTTT. This sequence encodes CASSSNRASGNTIYF.

The genes are TRBV11-2 and TRBJ2-1; 14 nucleotides match TRBD2. Germline V gene sequence: CDR1 SGHAT, CDR2 FQNNGV. Unmatched junction bases numbered 8, after V lost 2 bases and J lost 5 bases. CDR3 length: 18 amino acids. Written as DNA, the CDR3 is TGTGCCAGCAGCTTACACTGGACTAGCGGGGGGCTTGACAATGAGCAGTTCTTC. It codes for CASSLHWTSGGLDNEQFF.

The gene calls are TRBV7-9 and TRBJ2-3; a weak D match, TRBD2 (6 bases). The germline gives CDR1 SEHNR, CDR2 FQNEAQ (reference sequence). Deletions cut 2 bases from V and 6 bases from J, with 9 bases between. This CDR3 has 13 amino acids. Written as DNA, the CDR3 is TGTGCCAGCAGCTTAAGACTAGAGGATACGCAGTATTTT. This gives the protein CASSLRLEDTQYF. Together with reference TRBV7-9 and TRBJ2-3, the CDR3 gives the full variable domain: DTGVSQNPRHKITKRGQNVTFRCDPISEHNRLYWYRQTLGQGPEFLTYFQNEAQLEKSRLLSDRFSAERPKGSFSTLEIQRTEQGDSAMYLCASSLRLEDTQYFGPGTRLTVL.

This clonotype has at least ten counts. The CDR3 region has the DNA TGTGCCAGCAGCTACGGACAGGGGTCCTACGAGCAGTACTTC. Its protein product is CASSYGQGSYEQYF. The rearrangement joins TRBV27 to TRBJ2-7, with 9 bases aligning to TRBD1. The CDR3 loop spans 14 amino acids. Trimming at V came to 6 bases and at J to 1 base, leaving 4 bases not matched to a gene. Germline V gives CDR1 MNHEY, CDR2 SMNVEV (reference sequence).

This clonotype was observed a handful of times. CDR3 nucleotides: TGCAGTGCTAGAGATCCGTCCAGTCAAGAGACCCAGTACTTC. It encodes CSARDPSSQETQYF. V usage is TRBV20-1 and J usage is TRBJ2-5; unclear D gene. V was shortened by 0 bases and J by 2 bases, with 10 bases between the two germline ends. Per germline, CDR1 DFQATT and CDR2 SNEGSKA (reference sequence). This CDR3 is built from 14 residues.

As DNA, the CDR3 is TGTGCTATAAACACAGGGGGTAATAGTGAGACCCAGTACTTC. This encodes CAINTGGNSETQYF. The V and J genes are TRBV12-5 and TRBJ2-5, with 8 bases identical to TRBD1. Looked up from germline, CDR1 is LGHNT and CDR2 is FRNRAP. This CDR3 contains 14 residues. V lost 10 bases, J lost 5 bases, and 12 bases stayed unmatched.

The V call is TRBV4-1, the J call TRBJ1-2; D unresolved. V was shortened by 2 bases and J by 4 bases, with 14 bases between the two germline ends. Germline assignment: CDR1 MGHRA and CDR2 YSYEKL. The CDR3 is made up of 15 amino acids. CDR3 sequence: CASSQLGSPFYGYTF. Here the CDR3 DNA reads TGCGCCAGCAGCCAATTGGGTTCGCCCTTCTATGGCTACACCTTC.

The chain recombines TRBV29-1 with TRBJ1-1, with D perhaps matching TRBD1 (6 bases). Germline lookup yields CDR1 SQVTM and CDR2 ANQGSEA. This CDR3 is 13 amino acids long. With 3 bases removed from V and 8 bases from J, the gap between germline ends came to 16 bases. The CDR3: CSVDWGAPGEAFF. The CDR3 DNA follows: TGCAGCGTTGACTGGGGGGCCCCCGGGGAAGCTTTCTTT.

For this clonotype: A much more abundant neighbour one base away suggests this may be a read error. V and J are TRBV12-3 or TRBV12-4 and TRBJ2-3; D gene uncertain. This CDR3 region has 11 residues. The CDR3 here is CTSSWTDTQYF. The DNA for the CDR3 is TGTACCAGCAGTTGGACAGATACGCAGTATTTT.

The chain uses TRBV2 and TRBJ2-5, with D perhaps matching TRBD1 (5 bases). The CDR3 consists of 13 residues. The germline V gene has CDR1 SNHLY and CDR2 FYNNEI. Trimming took 9 bases from V and 3 from J, leaving 14 bases between them. CDR3: CASQPRQKETQYF. CDR3 in DNA: TGTGCCAGTCAACCGCGACAGAAAGAGACCCAGTACTTC.

The chain uses TRBV12-3 or TRBV12-4 and TRBJ2-1; TRBD1 agrees at 7 bases. CDR3 length equals 15 residues. Trimming at V came to 6 bases and at J to 4 bases, leaving 9 bases not matched to a gene. The CDR3 region is CASSYLWDSYNEQFF. CDR3 bases: TGTGCCAGCAGCTACCTCTGGGACAGTTACAATGAGCAGTTCTTC.

The chain recombines TRBV20-1 with TRBJ2-5, with D perhaps TRBD1 or TRBD2 (5 bases each). V was shortened by 6 bases and J by 5 bases, with 28 bases between the two germline ends. CDR1 and CDR2 (germline): DFQATT, SNEGSKA (reference sequence). The CDR3 is 17 amino acids. The CDR3 loop is CSATQWDLRKGSETQYF. CDR3 nucleotides: TGCAGTGCCACACAATGGGACCTTAGGAAGGGCTCTGAGACCCAGTACTTC.

This clonotype was observed a few times. This chain uses TRBV9 with TRBJ2-1; D might be TRBD1 (5 bases). V lost 6 bases and J lost 0, with 19 bases in between. The CDR3 has 17 residues. Germline assignment: CDR1 SGDLS and CDR2 YYNGEE. The CDR3: CASTLGETRSSYNEQFF. CDR3 nucleotides: TGTGCCAGCACCTTAGGGGAAACGCGGAGCTCCTACAATGAGCAGTTCTTC.

Only one count was recorded for this clonotype. The V call is TRBV7-9, the J call TRBJ2-5; 7 bases are a match to TRBD2. The CDR3 consists of 15 residues. From germline, CDR1 is SEHNR and CDR2 FQNEAQ (reference sequence). With 3 bases clipped from V and 3 bases from J, the junction kept 7 bases outside the gene matches. The CDR3 nucleotides are TGTGCCAGCAGCTTGAACGGAGGGAGGGAAGAGACCCAGTACTTC. It encodes CASSLNGGREETQYF.

This chain connects TRBV20-1 to TRBJ1-6; TRBD1 is a possible D gene (5 bases). The CDR3 covers 14 residues. Trimming shortened V by 6 bases and J by 4 bases, and 13 bases separated the two germline ends. The germline gives CDR1 DFQATT, CDR2 SNEGSKA (reference sequence). The CDR3 bases are TGCAGTGCCCGCGGGGGGTTATATAATTCACCCCTCCACTTT. Translation: CSARGGLYNSPLHF.

This chain connects TRBV4-2 to TRBJ1-5, with 7 bases identical to TRBD1. Germline V gene lookup returns CDR1 LGHNA and CDR2 YNFKEQ. The CDR3 covers 17 residues. Trimming cost V 1 base and J 4 bases; bases outside gene matches: 10. CDR3 sequence (DNA): TGTGCCAGCAGCCAAGGGACAGGAGTGCCCAGTAATCAGCCCCAGCATTTT. Protein product: CASSQGTGVPSNQPQHF.

V gene TRBV4-2 combines with J gene TRBJ1-4; no definite D call. The CDR3 consists of 15 residues. From germline, CDR1 is LGHNA and CDR2 YNFKEQ. V lost 3 bases, J lost 8 bases, and 16 bases lay in between. DNA for the CDR3: TGTGCCAGCAGCCATGTCGCCGGCGAGCGAGAAAAACTGTTTTTT. Amino acids: CASSHVAGEREKLFF.